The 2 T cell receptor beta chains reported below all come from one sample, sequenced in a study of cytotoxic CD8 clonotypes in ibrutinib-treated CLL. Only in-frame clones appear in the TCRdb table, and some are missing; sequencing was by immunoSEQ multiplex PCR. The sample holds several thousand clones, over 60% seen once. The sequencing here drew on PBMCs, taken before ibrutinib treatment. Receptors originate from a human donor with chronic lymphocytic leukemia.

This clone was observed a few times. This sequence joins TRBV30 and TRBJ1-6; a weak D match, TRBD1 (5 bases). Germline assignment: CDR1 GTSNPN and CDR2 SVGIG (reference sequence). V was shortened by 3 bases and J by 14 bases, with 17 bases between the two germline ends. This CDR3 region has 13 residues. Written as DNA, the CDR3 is TGTGCCTGGAGGGAGGCCACCGGGGGATCCCTCCACTTT. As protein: CAWREATGGSLHF.

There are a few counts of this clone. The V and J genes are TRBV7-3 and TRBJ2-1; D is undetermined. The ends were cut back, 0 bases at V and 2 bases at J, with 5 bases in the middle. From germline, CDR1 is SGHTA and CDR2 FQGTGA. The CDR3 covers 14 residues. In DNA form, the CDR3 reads TGTGCCAGCAGCTTAACGGGGACCTACAATGAGCAGTTCTTC. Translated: CASSLTGTYNEQFF.